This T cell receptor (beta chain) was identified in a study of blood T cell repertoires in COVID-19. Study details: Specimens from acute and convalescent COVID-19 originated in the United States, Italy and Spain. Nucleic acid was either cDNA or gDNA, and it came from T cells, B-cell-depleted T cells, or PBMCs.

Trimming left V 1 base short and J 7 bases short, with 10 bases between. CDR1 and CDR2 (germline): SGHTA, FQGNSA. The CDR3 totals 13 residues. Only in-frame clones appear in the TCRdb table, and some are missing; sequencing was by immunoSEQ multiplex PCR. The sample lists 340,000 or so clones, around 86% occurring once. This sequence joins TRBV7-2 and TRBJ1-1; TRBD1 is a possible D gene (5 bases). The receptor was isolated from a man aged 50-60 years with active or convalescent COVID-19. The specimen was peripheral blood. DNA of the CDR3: TGTGCCAGCAGCTTAGGCAGGGAAATTGAAGCTTTCTTT. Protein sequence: CASSLGREIEAFF.